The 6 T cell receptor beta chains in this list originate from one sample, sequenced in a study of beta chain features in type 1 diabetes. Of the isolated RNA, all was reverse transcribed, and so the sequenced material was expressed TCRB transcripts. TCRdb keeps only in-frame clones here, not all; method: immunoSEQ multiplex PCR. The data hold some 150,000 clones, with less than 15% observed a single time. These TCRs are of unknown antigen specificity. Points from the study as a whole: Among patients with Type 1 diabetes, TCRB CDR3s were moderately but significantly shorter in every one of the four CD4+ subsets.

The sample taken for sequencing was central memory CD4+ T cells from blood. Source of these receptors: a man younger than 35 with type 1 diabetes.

The CDR3 loop reads CAISDPKGVGTEAFF. In DNA form, the CDR3 reads TGTGCCATCAGTGATCCCAAAGGGGTGGGCACTGAAGCTTTCTTT. The chain joins TRBV10-3 to TRBJ1-1; a weak D match, TRBD1 (5 bases). V dropped 3 bases and J dropped 4 bases, with 15 bases sitting between them. This CDR3 contains 15 residues. In germline, CDR1 is ENHRY, CDR2 SYGVKD.

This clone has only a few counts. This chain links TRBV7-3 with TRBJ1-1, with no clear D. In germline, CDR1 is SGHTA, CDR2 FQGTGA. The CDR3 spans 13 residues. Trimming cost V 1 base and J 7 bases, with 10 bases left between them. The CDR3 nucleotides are TGTGCCAGCAGCTTAAGTTCCGCAAGTGAAGCTTTCTTT. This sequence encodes CASSLSSASEAFF.

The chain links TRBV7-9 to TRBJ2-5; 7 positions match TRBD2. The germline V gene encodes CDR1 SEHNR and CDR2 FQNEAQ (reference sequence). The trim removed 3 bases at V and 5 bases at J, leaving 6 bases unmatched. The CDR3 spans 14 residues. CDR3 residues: CASSLSLGGETQYF. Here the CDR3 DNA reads TGTGCCAGCAGCTTGTCTCTGGGAGGGGAGACCCAGTACTTC.

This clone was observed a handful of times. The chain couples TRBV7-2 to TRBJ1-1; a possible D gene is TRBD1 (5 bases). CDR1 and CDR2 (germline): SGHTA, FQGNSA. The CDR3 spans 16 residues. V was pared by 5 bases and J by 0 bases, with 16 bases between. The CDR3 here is CASSLRQRSLNTEAFF. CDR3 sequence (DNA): TGTGCCAGCAGCCTCCGACAGAGAAGCCTGAACACTGAAGCTTTCTTT.

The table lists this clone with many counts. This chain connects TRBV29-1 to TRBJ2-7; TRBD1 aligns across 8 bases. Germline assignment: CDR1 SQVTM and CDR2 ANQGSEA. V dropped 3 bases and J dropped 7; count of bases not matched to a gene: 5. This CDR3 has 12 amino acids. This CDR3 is CSVDQGAREQYF. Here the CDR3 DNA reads TGCAGCGTTGACCAGGGGGCGCGGGAGCAGTACTTC.

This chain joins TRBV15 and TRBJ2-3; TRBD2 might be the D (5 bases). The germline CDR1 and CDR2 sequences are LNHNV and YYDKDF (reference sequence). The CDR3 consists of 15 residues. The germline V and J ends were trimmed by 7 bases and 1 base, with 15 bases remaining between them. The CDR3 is CATMWRGIGTDTQYF. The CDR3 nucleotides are TGTGCCACCATGTGGAGAGGGATTGGCACAGATACGCAGTATTTT.